This T cell receptor (beta chain) is drawn from a study of T cell responses to AZD1222 COVID-19 vaccine (dated by TCRdb to the early 2020s). About the investigation overall: A total of around 240 trial participants underwent TCR sequencing, of whom around 200 received two doses of AZD1222 and about 25 received two doses of the MenACWY control vaccine. Enrollment into the trials was organized by age into subgroups of 18-55, 56-69 and 70-plus years, and those subgroups contained approximately 150, 30 and 60 TCR-sequenced participants, respectively.

The time point tag for this specimen amounts to: about 28 days (+/-7) after the second vaccine dose. AZD1222 recipients given second doses at about 4 weeks or at about 12 weeks were pooled, since spike-specific TCR depth and breadth were not found to differ between the two schedules. The vaccinee samples were drawn from two UK trials, COV001 and COV002, one of which was a single-blind randomized controlled phase 2/3 trial testing AZD1222 (ChAdOx1 nCoV-19) in healthy adults. Trial participant PBMC samples were collected at day 0 and day 28 after the second dose for TCRbeta chain sequencing. CDR1 and CDR2 are read off the germline V gene (reference sequence) as SEHNR and FQNEAQ. V gives up 4 bases and J gives up 2 bases, and the segment between their germline ends measures 9 bases. From cysteine to phenylalanine, the CDR3 is 13 amino acids long. The sequence is cut down to CDR3 DNA, 39 bases in frame from base 1.

Summary of the overall study and its limitations: After two AZD1222 doses, both the breadth and the depth of spike-specific TCRs were significantly higher than at day 0 and than in MenACWY recipients. Epitopes outside the regions mutated in the B.1.351 and B.1.1.7 variants were reportedly recognized by nearly half of the unique spike-specific TCRs. Because no samples from the day 14 peak response were available, repertoires could be characterized only after the peak T cell response. In the small 56-69-year group, the increase in depth fell short of significance, most likely because of low power. The vaccine-associated CD4 TCRs covered the entire spike protein, and the dominant responses fell in regions 160-218 and 743-854. Participants were mostly white British, with more females than males. The authors suggested clonal diversity may have been underestimated. Conclusions about previously exposed vaccinees are limited because only six or seven AZD1222 recipients were SARS-CoV-2 seropositive at baseline.

Note on this clone: Its antigen is currently not known. Base qualities are not recorded, but no much larger clone differs from it by a single base.

The CDR3 regions of human TCRbeta chains were analyzed by immunosequencing. Processing in the source paper ran as follows. Repertoire TCRs were matched against a reference library of SARS-CoV-2-specific TCRs generated with the MIRA antigen-specificity platform. Breadth was defined as the fraction of unique TCRs that were SARS-CoV-2-associated, and depth was defined as the fraction of total T cells that were SARS-CoV-2-associated. Each spike-specific TCR was assigned to its reactive spike region and to a CD4 or CD8 class using the MIRA data. Log10-transformed breadth and depth values were compared by one-way ANOVA with Sidak's multiple comparisons tests. TCRdb carries this immuneACCESS record with in-frame sequences only. Its versions omit some clonotypes, under half of them owing to an unresolved V gene in the studies checked, with the rest unexplained. From that table come the V and J calls and clone size; the DNA was used to work out D and trimming. The sample includes 190,000 or so clones, with more than 75% observed a single time. The ten biggest clones cover roughly a quarter of the sample.

Rearrangement joined TRBV7-9 to TRBJ2-7, with no reliable assignment of the D segment. The sequence came from an adult who received the AZD1222 COVID-19 vaccine. The material sequenced was peripheral blood, taken 28 days after the second AZD1222 dose. The sequenced DNA is TGTGCCAGCAGCTCCACAGTAACCTACGAGCAGTACTTC. It is translated as CASSSTVTYEQYF.